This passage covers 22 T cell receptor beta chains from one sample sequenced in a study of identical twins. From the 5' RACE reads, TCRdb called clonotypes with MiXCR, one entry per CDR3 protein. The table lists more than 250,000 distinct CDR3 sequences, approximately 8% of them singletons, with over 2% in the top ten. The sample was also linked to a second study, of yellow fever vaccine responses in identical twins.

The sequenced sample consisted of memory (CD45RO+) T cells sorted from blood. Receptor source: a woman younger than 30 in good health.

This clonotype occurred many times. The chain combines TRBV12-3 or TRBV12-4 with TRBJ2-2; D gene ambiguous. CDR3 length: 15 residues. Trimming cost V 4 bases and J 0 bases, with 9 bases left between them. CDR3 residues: CASSYKNANTGELFF. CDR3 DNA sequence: TGTGCCAGCAGTTACAAGAACGCGAACACCGGGGAGCTGTTTTTT.

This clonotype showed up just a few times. CDR3 nucleotides: TGCGCCAGCAGCTTGGGGGGGGACAGGGGAGCTTTCTTT. It codes for CASSLGGDRGAFF. V usage is TRBV5-1 and J usage is TRBJ1-1, with 10 bases fitting TRBD1. This CDR3 has 13 residues. The germline V gene encodes CDR1 SGHRS and CDR2 YFSETQ. After removal of 0 bases from V and 10 bases from J, the junction contained 3 bases not matched to a gene.

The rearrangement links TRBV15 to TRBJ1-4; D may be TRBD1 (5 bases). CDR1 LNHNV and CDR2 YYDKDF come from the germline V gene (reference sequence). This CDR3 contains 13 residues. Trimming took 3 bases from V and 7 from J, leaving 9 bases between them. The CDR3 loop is CATSSGTSEKLFF. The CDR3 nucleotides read TGTGCCACCAGCAGTGGGACCAGTGAAAAACTGTTTTTT.

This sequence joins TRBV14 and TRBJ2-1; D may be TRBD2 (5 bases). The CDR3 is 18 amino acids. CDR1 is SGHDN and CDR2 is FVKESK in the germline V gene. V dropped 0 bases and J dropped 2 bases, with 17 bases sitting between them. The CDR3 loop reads CASSQDSSGRGTYNEQFF. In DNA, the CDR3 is TGTGCCAGCAGCCAAGATAGTAGTGGGAGAGGAACCTACAATGAGCAGTTCTTC.

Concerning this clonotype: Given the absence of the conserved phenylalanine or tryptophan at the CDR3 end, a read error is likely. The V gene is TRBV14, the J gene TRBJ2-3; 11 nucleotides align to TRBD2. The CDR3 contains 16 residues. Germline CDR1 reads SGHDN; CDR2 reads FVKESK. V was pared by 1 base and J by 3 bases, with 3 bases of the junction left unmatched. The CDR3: CASSQGLAGTTDTQYL. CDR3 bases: TGTGCCAGCAGCCAAGGACTAGCGGGAACTACAGATACGCAGTATCTT.

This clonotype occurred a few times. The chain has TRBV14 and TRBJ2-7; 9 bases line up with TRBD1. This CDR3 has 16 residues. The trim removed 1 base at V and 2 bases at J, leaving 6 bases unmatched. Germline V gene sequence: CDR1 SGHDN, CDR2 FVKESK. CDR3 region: CASSQVTGGSTYEQYF. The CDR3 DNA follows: TGTGCCAGCAGCCAAGTGACAGGGGGTTCCACCTACGAGCAGTACTTC.

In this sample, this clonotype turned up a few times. The CDR3 DNA sequence: TGTGCCACCAGCACCCAGGGACAGAGCTCCTACAATGAGCAGTTCTTC. Translation: CATSTQGQSSYNEQFF. The V call is TRBV15, the J call TRBJ2-1; 7 bases are shared with TRBD1. The CDR3 contains 16 residues. Germline assignment: CDR1 LNHNV and CDR2 YYDKDF (reference sequence). The junction had 6 bases not matched to a gene; V was cut back by 4 bases and J by 0 bases.

CDR3 in DNA: TGTGCCAGCAGTTACCCGGCAGGGGGCACAGATACGCAGTATTTT. Translated, it gives CASSYPAGGTDTQYF. The chain is built from TRBV6-5 and TRBJ2-3, with D perhaps TRBD1 (6 bases). The CDR3 contains 15 residues. Trimming left V 2 bases short and J 1 base short, with 10 bases between. Germline V CDR1 and CDR2: MNHEY, SVGAGI.

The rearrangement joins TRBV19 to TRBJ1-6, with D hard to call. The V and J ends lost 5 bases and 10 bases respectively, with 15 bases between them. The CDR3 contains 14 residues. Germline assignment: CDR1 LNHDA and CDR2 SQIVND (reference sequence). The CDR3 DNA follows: TGTGCCAGTAGTCTTCAGGTTTTCAAGTCACCCCTCCACTTT. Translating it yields CASSLQVFKSPLHF. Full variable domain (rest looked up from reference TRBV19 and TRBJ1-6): DGGITQSPKYLFRKEGQNVTLSCEQNLNHDAMYWYRQDPGQGLRLIYYSQIVNDFQKGDIAEGYSVSREKKESFPLTVTSAQKNPTAFYLCASSLQVFKSPLHFGNGTRLTVT.

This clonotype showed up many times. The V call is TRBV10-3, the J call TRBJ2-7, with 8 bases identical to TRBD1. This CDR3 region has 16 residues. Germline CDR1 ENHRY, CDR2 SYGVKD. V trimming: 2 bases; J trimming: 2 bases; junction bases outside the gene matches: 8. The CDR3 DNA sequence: TGTGCCATCAGTGAGCTTTTTGGGACAGGAGCCTACGAGCAGTACTTC. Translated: CAISELFGTGAYEQYF.

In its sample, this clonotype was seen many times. CDR3 residues: CSASRAVGSELNTEAFF. In nucleotides, the CDR3 is TGCAGTGCTAGTAGGGCGGTTGGTAGTGAGTTGAACACTGAAGCTTTCTTT. The chain uses TRBV20-1 and TRBJ1-1; no firm D call. The CDR3 has 17 amino acids. Germline V gene data show CDR1 as DFQATT and CDR2 as SNEGSKA (reference sequence). Trimming removed 3 bases at V and 0 bases at J, with 20 bases between.

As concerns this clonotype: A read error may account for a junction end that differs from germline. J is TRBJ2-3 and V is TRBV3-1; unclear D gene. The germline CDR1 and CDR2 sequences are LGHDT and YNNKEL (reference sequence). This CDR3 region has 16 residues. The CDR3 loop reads CASSQDRQAYTYTQYF. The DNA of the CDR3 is TGTGCCAGCAGCCAAGACCGCCAGGCCTACACATATACGCAGTATTTT.

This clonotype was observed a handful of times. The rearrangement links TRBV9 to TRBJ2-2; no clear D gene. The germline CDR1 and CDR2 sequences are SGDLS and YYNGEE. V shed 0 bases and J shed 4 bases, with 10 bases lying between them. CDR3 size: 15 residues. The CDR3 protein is CASSVAPRGTGELFF. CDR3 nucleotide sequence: TGTGCCAGCAGCGTAGCTCCACGCGGCACCGGGGAGCTGTTTTTT.

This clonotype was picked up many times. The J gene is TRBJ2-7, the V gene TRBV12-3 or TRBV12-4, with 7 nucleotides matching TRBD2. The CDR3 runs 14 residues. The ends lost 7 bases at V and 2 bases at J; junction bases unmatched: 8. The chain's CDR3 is CASKPGGRPYEQYF. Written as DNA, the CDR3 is TGTGCCAGCAAACCGGGAGGACGTCCCTACGAGCAGTACTTC.

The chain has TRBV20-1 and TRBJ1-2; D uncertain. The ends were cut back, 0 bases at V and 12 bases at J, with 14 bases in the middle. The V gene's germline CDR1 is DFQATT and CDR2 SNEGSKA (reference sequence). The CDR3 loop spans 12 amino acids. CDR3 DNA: TGCAGTGCTAGAGAGAGCGAGGTGAGGGACACCTTC. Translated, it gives CSARESEVRDTF.

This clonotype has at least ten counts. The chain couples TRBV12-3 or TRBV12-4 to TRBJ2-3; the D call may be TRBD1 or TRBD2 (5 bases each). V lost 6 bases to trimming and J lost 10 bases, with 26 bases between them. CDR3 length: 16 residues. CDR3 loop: CASRGQGGLKSFAQYF. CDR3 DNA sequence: TGTGCCAGCAGAGGCCAGGGCGGGCTAAAAAGTTTCGCGCAGTATTTT.

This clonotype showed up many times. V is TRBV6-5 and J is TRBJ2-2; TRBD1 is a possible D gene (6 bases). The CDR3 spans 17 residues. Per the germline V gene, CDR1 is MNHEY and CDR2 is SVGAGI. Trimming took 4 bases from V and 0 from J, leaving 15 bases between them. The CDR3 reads CASSSRPTGPNTGELFF. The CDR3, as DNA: TGTGCCAGCAGTTCCCGCCCGACAGGACCGAACACCGGGGAGCTGTTTTTT.

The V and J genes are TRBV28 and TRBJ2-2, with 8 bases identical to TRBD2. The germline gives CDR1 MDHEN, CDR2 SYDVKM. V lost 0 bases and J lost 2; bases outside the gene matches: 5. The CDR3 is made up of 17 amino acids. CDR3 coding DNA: TGTGCCAGCAGTTTATGGCGGGGACTAGTAAACACCGGGGAGCTGTTTTTT. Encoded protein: CASSLWRGLVNTGELFF.

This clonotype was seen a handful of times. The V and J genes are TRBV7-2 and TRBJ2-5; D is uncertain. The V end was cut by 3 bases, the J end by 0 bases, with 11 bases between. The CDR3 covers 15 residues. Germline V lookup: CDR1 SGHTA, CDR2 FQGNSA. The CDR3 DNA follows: TGTGCCAGCAGCTTCGGCTATCTAAACCAAGAGACCCAGTACTTC. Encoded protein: CASSFGYLNQETQYF.

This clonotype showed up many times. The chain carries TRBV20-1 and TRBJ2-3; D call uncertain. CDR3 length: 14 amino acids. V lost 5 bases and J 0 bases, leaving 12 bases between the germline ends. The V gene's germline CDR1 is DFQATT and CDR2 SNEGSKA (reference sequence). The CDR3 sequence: CSASRGISTDTQYF. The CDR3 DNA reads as TGCAGTGCTTCCCGCGGAATCAGCACAGATACGCAGTATTTT.

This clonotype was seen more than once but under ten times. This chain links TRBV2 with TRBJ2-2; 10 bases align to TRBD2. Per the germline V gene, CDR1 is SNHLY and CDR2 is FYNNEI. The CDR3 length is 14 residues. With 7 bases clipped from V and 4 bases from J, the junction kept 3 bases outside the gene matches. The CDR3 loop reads CASTWTSGTGELFF. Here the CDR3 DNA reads TGTGCCAGCACCTGGACTAGCGGCACCGGGGAGCTGTTTTTT. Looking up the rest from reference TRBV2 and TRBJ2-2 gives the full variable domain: EPEVTQTPSHQVTQMGQEVILRCVPISNHLYFYWYRQILGQKVEFLVSFYNNEISEKSEIFDDQFSVERPDGSNFTLKIRSTKLEDSAMYFCASTWTSGTGELFFGEGSRLTVL.

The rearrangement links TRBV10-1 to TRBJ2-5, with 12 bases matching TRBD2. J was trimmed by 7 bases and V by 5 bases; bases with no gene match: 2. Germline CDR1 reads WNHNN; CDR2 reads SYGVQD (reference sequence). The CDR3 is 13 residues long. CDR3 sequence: CASSQTSGGTQYF. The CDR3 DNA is TGCGCCAGCAGTCAGACTAGCGGGGGGACCCAGTACTTC.